This T cell receptor (beta chain) appears in the sequencing data of a study of CD8+CD57+ T cells in acquired aplastic anemia. The wider study: Sorted CD4+ and CD8+ cells gave an average of roughly 3 ug of DNA. Study-wide results and caveats: A set of 25 to 35 CD8+ CDR3 sequences was shared between patients and controls, and these sequences appeared highly expressed in patients. Any difference that existed in CD8+ Simpson's diversity between patients and controls was not significant.

CD8+CD57+ cell expansion had been shown by flow cytometry in patients chosen for sequencing. When blood sampling took place, the patients had received no therapy. Investigators profiled TCR beta VDJ and CDR3 from genomic DNA template. From the reads, TCRdb called clonotypes with MiXCR, one entry per CDR3 protein. The repertoire holds roughly 290,000 distinct CDR3 sequences, with approximately 60% as singletons. Concerning this clonotype: Its matching antigen is unknown. The germline gene is not matched at one end of the junction; a read error may be the cause.

The CDR3 length is 13 residues. Germline V gene lookup returns CDR1 ENHRY and CDR2 SYGVKD. Sequences were obtained from sorted CD4+, CD8+, or CD8+CD57+ T cells (not recorded which) from PBMCs. This chain joins TRBV10-3 and TRBJ1-1; D uncertain. The source of this sequence is a human donor with aplastic anemia. CDR3 bases: TGTGCCAGCAGTTCCGGATGGGACACTGAAGCTTTCTTT. Translation gives CASSSGWDTEAFF.